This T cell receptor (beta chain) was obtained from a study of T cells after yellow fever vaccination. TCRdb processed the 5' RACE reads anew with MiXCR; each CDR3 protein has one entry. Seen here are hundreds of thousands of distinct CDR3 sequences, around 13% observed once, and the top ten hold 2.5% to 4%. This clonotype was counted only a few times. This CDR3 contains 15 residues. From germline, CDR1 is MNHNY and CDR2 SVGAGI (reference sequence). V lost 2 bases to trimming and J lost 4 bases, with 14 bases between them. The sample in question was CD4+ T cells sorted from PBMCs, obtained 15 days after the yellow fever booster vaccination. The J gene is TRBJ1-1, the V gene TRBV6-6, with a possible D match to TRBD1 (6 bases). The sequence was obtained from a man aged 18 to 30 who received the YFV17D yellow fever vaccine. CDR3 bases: TGTGCCAGCAGTTACGTGCAGGGACACGGCACTGAAGCTTTCTTT. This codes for CASSYVQGHGTEAFF.